The text below deals with one T cell receptor (beta chain). CDR3 size: 18 residues. J lost 1 base, V lost 7 bases, and 14 bases had no gene match. CDR1 is SGHVS, CDR2 FQNEAQ, per germline. The data stem from a study of control samples from healthy donors and cancer patients. Repertoires were generated with immunoSEQ multiplex PCR, while TCRdb's copy carries only in-frame clones and drops some. The data show fewer than 200,000 clones, with around nine tenths seen just once and roughly 1.3% held by the top ten. The source of this sequence is a man aged 30 to 39 in good health. The rearrangement uses TRBV7-8 and TRBJ2-1; TRBD2 matches at 9 bases. The sequencing sample was made of blood. The CDR3 DNA follows: TGTGCCAGCACCACCAGGCGACTAGCGGCAAGGTCCTACAATGAGCAGTTCTTC. The encoded protein is CASTTRRLAARSYNEQFF.